This TCR beta chain came from a study of identical twins (dated by TCRdb to the mid-2010s). In terms of the full investigation: To test whether fetal clonotypes persist, this study deep-sequenced TCR alpha and beta repertoires from monozygotic twins, from unrelated adults of various ages, and from cord blood. Replicate twin experiments were performed at different times using different library preparation protocols to rule out contamination.

Receptor amplification or capture employed 5' RACE. The sequencer listed for this sample is Illumina HiSeq 2000. A universal primer binding site was introduced by template switching, and a unique molecular identifier was present in the final cDNA, enabling accurate counting of TCR cDNA molecules. First-strand cDNA for TCR alpha and beta chains was synthesized from specific primers in the conserved constant-segment region. To control for contamination, each cDNA library was double barcoded with a SMART-Mk sample barcode plus Illumina barcodes. Two successive PCR steps introduced TruSeq adapter sequences along with Illumina sample barcodes. Sequencing of the TCR alpha and beta cDNA libraries was done on the Illumina HiSeq platform using custom primers. From the authors' description of their analysis: MiGEC processed the raw reads to extract unique molecular identifiers, while MiXCR was used to determine the CDR3 positions. Recombination models were inferred per individual with the repgenHMM and IGoR tools using an EM algorithm. Shared clonotype analysis was performed with the tcR package in R, normalizing sharing by the product of cloneset sizes. To study raw recombination without the effects of thymic and clonal selection, out-of-frame nonproductive sequences were analyzed. TCRdb redid the processing of the public reads, applying fastp at Q25 and MiXCR, and retained in-frame beta chains. Under each unique CDR3 protein, matching rows form one entry showing the most common genes and DNA. The V and J calls here are based on TCRdb, not the publication. This sample is represented by about 720,000 distinct CDR3 sequences; roughly 20% of them were singletons. About 12% of the sample is taken by the ten largest.

Broad study findings and their caveats: Excess twin sharing in beta out-of-frame sequences was weaker because fewer shared sequences lowered the signal-to-noise ratio. Recombination models systematically underestimated out-of-frame TCR alpha sharing in monozygotic twins but agreed with sharing between unrelated individuals. Because the same donors could not be followed over many years, the conclusions depended on cross-sectional statistical analysis. Abundant cord blood beta clonotypes had fewer insertions, young adult naive repertoires showed a similar but weaker trend, and memory repertoires showed no such trend. Zero-insertion analyses could be partly confounded by invariant T cells such as MAIT and iNKT, though diverse VJ usage argued against such confounding for most clonotypes. Compared with coincidental sharing between unrelated individuals, an excess of low generation-probability sequences was observed among out-of-frame TCR alpha sequences shared between twins.

CDR1 is given as KGHSH and CDR2 as LQKENI, both from the germline V gene. Relative to germline, V is missing 2 bases and J is missing 4 bases, with 3 bases of the junction outside any gene match. Spanning cysteine to phenylalanine, the CDR3 consists of 14 amino acids. Of the read, only the CDR3 DNA is kept; its 42 bases are in frame from base 1. Only healthy Caucasian donors were included. Three pairs of female monozygotic twins, all aged about 18 to 30 years, were included in the twin cohort. Peripheral blood mononuclear cells were used as the source from which RNA for TCR libraries was isolated. Of note for this clonotype: The antigen this receptor binds is unknown. No quality values exist for individual bases; no much larger clone is one base distant.

This sample was shared with a second study, whose subject was T cells expressing NK-cell markers. That second publication adds: In sorted CD3+CD56+NKG2C+, CD3+CD56+NKG2C- and CD3+CD56-NKG2C+ T-cell subsets from 7 to 9 donors, TCR beta-chain repertoires were profiled. Among the eight sequenced donors, only one was HCMV-seronegative, while the other seven were HCMV-seropositive. In several experiments an anti-gammadeltaTCR antibody was added to restrict sorting to alphabetaTCR-expressing T cells. For over five donors, the dominant CD3+CD56+NKG2C+ clonotypes were among the top 10 CD8+ clonotypes and accounted for about 1.0-7.5% of CD8+ T cells. Those dominant clonotypes were again the most abundant among CD3+CD56-NKG2C+ cells in a handful of donors, at about 25-60.1%. Whether the expanded NKG2C-expressing T cell clones were specific for HCMV antigens remained unclear. All eight donors whose samples were sequenced were randomly selected healthy volunteers, three of them men and five women. A commercial ELISA kit detecting HCMV-specific IgG in serum was used to determine HCMV serostatus. For five to seven donors, unsorted PBMC were also used to sequence bulk peripheral blood T-cell repertoires. MIGEC handled demultiplexing of the reads and grouping by UMI, while MiTCR was used to assemble and quantify clonotypes. Only TCR cDNA sequences supported by at least two reads were kept to exclude erroneous sequences. Downstream repertoire analysis used the tcR package, and clonotypes were matched across fractions by CDR3 nucleotide sequence plus V segment. VDJmatch was used to annotate antigen specificity against VDJdb, with one amino acid substitution allowed in CDR3.

This TCR was sampled from a woman aged 18-30 years in good health. This chain is built from TRBV18 and TRBJ1-2, and 8 junctional nucleotides match TRBD1. The source material was PBMCs. The CDR3 loop reads CASSPNTGGYGYTF. The nucleotide sequence reads TGTGCCAGCTCACCAAATACAGGGGGCTATGGCTACACCTTC.